This T cell receptor (beta chain) is drawn from a study of ipilimumab plus nivolumab after autologous stem cell transplantation. Dosing: nivolumab 3 mg/kg IV, weeks 1, 4, 7, 10, then every two weeks to week 26. Looked up from germline, CDR1 is SGHAT and CDR2 is FQNNGV. The CDR3 totals 13 residues. The J segment lost 12 bases and the V segment lost 6 bases, leaving 11 bases of the junction unmatched. This table comes from immunoSEQ multiplex PCR, and its TCRdb copy is limited to in-frame clones, with some not included. The sample comprises fewer than 95,000 clones, about 83% of which are singletons, and roughly 2% rests with the top ten. There are a few counts of this clone.

This sequence was found in a male donor with diffuse large B-cell lymphoma. The rearrangement uses TRBV11-2 and TRBJ1-1, with 9 bases fitting TRBD1. The starting material was PBMCs, obtained in a trial of ipilimumab plus nivolumab as post-transplant consolidation. The CDR3 bases are TGTGCCAGCAGTCCGGACAGGGGAGGTATAACTTTCTTT. Protein sequence: CASSPDRGGITFF.